These 31 T cell receptor beta chains were sequenced from one sample in a study of cytomegalovirus exposure and HLA in healthy donors. PCR amplification relied on 60 Vbeta primers (plus 13 Jbeta primers). Profiled with immunoSEQ multiplex PCR; TCRdb holds only in-frame clones, not every one. This table has about 130,000 clones, roughly 80% appearing once. The sample was PBMCs. The receptors derive from a man between 18 and 29 years old in good health and CMV-seropositive.

The chain is built from TRBV5-4 and TRBJ1-2, with 7 positions matching TRBD1. The CDR3 loop spans 14 amino acids. The V gene end was trimmed by 4 bases and the J gene end by 3 bases; junction bases not matched to a gene: 6. Per germline, CDR1 SGHNT and CDR2 YYREEE (reference sequence). The CDR3 bases are TGTGCCAGCAGCGCAAACCAGGGGGACTATGGCTACACCTTC. Amino acids: CASSANQGDYGYTF.

This chain joins TRBV7-2 and TRBJ2-2; D not resolved. Germline CDR1 is SGHTA and CDR2 is FQGNSA. V dropped 6 bases and J dropped 0 bases, with 11 bases sitting between them. This CDR3 contains 15 residues. CDR3: CASSFGGSNTGELFF. CDR3 nucleotide sequence: TGTGCCAGCAGTTTCGGCGGATCGAACACCGGGGAGCTGTTTTTT.

The chain carries TRBV9 and TRBJ2-3; D may be TRBD1 (5 bases). V was pared by 3 bases and J by 1 base, with 12 bases between. Germline V CDR1 and CDR2: SGDLS, YYNGEE. This CDR3 contains 15 residues. CDR3 protein: CASSGQGSRTDTQYF. CDR3 nucleotides: TGTGCCAGCAGCGGGCAGGGCTCCCGCACAGATACGCAGTATTTT.

This sequence joins TRBV9 and TRBJ2-3; D is possibly TRBD2 (8 bases). The CDR3 has 19 residues. In germline, CDR1 is SGDLS, CDR2 YYNGEE. Between the trimmed V and J ends, which lost 0 bases and 3 bases, there was a span of 23 bases. The CDR3 loop reads CASSVGASGPTGATDTQYF. CDR3 nucleotide sequence: TGTGCCAGCAGCGTAGGGGCTAGCGGGCCAACAGGGGCTACAGATACGCAGTATTTT.

The chain uses TRBV6-5 and TRBJ2-3, with TRBD2 matching 9 bases. This CDR3 has 15 amino acids. In germline, CDR1 is MNHEY, CDR2 SVGAGI. With V trimmed by 7 bases and J by 0 bases, 5 bases remained unmatched. CDR3 nucleotide sequence: TGTGCCAGCAATCGACTAGCGGATAGCACAGATACGCAGTATTTT. Amino acid sequence: CASNRLADSTDTQYF.

V is TRBV12-5 and J is TRBJ1-4, with 10 nucleotides matching TRBD1. V trimming: 5 bases; J trimming: 10 bases; junction bases outside the gene matches: 10. Germline-derived CDR1 and CDR2 are LGHNT and FRNRAP. This CDR3 has 15 residues. DNA of the CDR3: TGTGCTAGTGGTATTAGTCCCGGGACAGGGGCAAAACTGTTTTTT. Translating it yields CASGISPGTGAKLFF.

The CDR3, as DNA: TGCGCCAGCAGCTTGGAAGAGGGGGGGAACTATGGCTACACCTTC. As protein: CASSLEEGGNYGYTF. The V call is TRBV5-1, the J call TRBJ1-2, with D possibly TRBD1 on 6 matching bases. Deletions cut 0 bases from V and 2 bases from J, with 11 bases between. CDR1 SGHRS and CDR2 YFSETQ come from the germline V gene. The CDR3 spans 15 residues.

The genes are TRBV5-1 and TRBJ2-7, with 9 bases identical to TRBD2. The CDR3 is 15 amino acids. In germline, CDR1 is SGHRS, CDR2 YFSETQ. The J segment lost 2 bases and the V segment lost 0 bases, leaving 3 bases of the junction unmatched. The CDR3 is CASSLGIAGAYEQYF. CDR3 DNA sequence: TGCGCCAGCAGCTTGGGGATAGCGGGGGCCTACGAGCAGTACTTC.

The J gene is TRBJ1-5, the V gene TRBV19, with TRBD1 identical over 9 bases. Trimming removed 4 bases from V and 1 base from J; junction bases left unmatched: 5. Germline CDR1 is LNHDA and CDR2 is SQIVND (reference sequence). This CDR3 has 16 residues. CDR3 residues: CASSKGQGISNQPQHF. The CDR3 DNA reads as TGTGCCAGTAGTAAGGGACAGGGTATCAGCAATCAGCCCCAGCATTTT.

V and J are TRBV15 and TRBJ2-5, with TRBD1 identical over 9 bases. The last part of the DNA fits TRBJ2-7 better; the J call may be wrong. This CDR3 is 14 amino acids long. Germline CDR1 and CDR2: LNHNV and YYDKDF (reference sequence). For the CDR3, the DNA is TGTGCCACCAGCAGGGACAGGGGATCCTACGAGCAGTACTTC. Translating gives CATSRDRGSYEQYF.

The CDR3 DNA reads as TGTGCCAGCAGTTTAAGCCGGGCCTACGAGCAGTACTTC. Protein: CASSLSRAYEQYF. This chain connects TRBV27 to TRBJ2-7; D gene uncertain. CDR3 length: 13 amino acids. V lost 2 bases, J lost 2 bases, and 7 bases lay in between. Germline V gene sequence: CDR1 MNHEY, CDR2 SMNVEV (reference sequence).

The chain uses TRBV4-3 and TRBJ1-5; perhaps TRBD1 as D (5 bases). In germline, CDR1 is LGHNA, CDR2 YSLEER. V was pared by 2 bases and J by 3 bases, with 14 bases between. This CDR3 region has 16 residues. The CDR3 bases are TGCGCCAGCAGCCAATATTGGGACTCGATCAATCAGCCCCAGCATTTT. It encodes CASSQYWDSINQPQHF.

The V call is TRBV25-1, the J call TRBJ2-3; 7 bases align to TRBD2. V gave up 4 bases and J gave up 0 bases; unmatched junction bases: 1. CDR1 is MGHDK, CDR2 SYGVNS, per germline. The CDR3 is 14 residues long. CDR3 protein: CASSATSSTDTQYF. CDR3 DNA sequence: TGTGCCAGCAGTGCGACTAGCAGCACAGATACGCAGTATTTT. Supplemented by reference TRBV25-1 and TRBJ2-3, the full variable domain reads EADIYQTPRYLVIGTGKKITLECSQTMGHDKMYWYQQDPGMELHLIHYSYGVNSTEKGDLSSESTVSRIRTEHFPLTLESARPSHTSQYLCASSATSSTDTQYFGPGTRLTVL.

V and J are TRBV4-1 and TRBJ1-3; tentative D call: TRBD1 (5 bases). V was shortened by 4 bases and J by 3 bases, with 16 bases between the two germline ends. The germline V gene has CDR1 MGHRA and CDR2 YSYEKL. This CDR3 spans 16 amino acids. The CDR3 DNA sequence: TGCGCCAGCAGCCCCATCGGGGGTAGGAGTGGAAACACCATATATTTT. This codes for CASSPIGGRSGNTIYF.

The chain couples TRBV5-6 to TRBJ2-7; 10 positions agree with TRBD2. This CDR3 has 15 amino acids. Germline CDR1 and CDR2: SGHDT and YYEEEE. The V and J ends lost 2 bases and 0 bases, in that order; junction bases with no gene match: 2. The CDR3 spells CASSFLAGASYEQYF. The CDR3 coding sequence is TGTGCCAGCAGCTTTCTAGCGGGGGCCTCCTACGAGCAGTACTTC.

CDR3 amino acids: CASSLGPRSSGNTIYF. DNA for the CDR3: TGTGCCAGCAGCTTAGGGCCTCGGAGCTCTGGAAACACCATATATTTT. The chain employs TRBV7-6 and TRBJ1-3; no definite D call. V lost 1 base, J lost 0 bases, and 10 bases lay in between. The CDR3 length is 16 residues. Germline V lookup: CDR1 SGHVS, CDR2 FNYEAQ.

The chain employs TRBV7-2 and TRBJ2-7; 8 bases are shared with TRBD2. The CDR3 length is 16 residues. The V segment lost 1 base and the J segment 4 bases; nucleotides outside the gene matches: 9. Germline loops: CDR1 SGHTA, CDR2 FQGNSA. CDR3 protein: CASSLDRGGSSYEQYF. As DNA, the CDR3 is TGTGCCAGCAGCTTAGACCGGGGGGGCAGTTCGTACGAGCAGTACTTC.

In regard to this clone: One end of the junction varies from germline; a read error may be responsible. The same CDR3 is also encoded by other DNA sequences in this sample. This chain connects TRBV5-1 to TRBJ1-6; 9 bases line up with TRBD1. In germline, CDR1 is SGHRS, CDR2 YFSETQ. The CDR3 consists of 18 residues. The CDR3 region has the DNA TGCGCCAGCAGCTTGACTGGGACAGGGAAAACCTATAATTCCCCCCTCCACTTT. This codes for CASSLTGTGKTYNSPLHF.

The J gene is TRBJ2-1, the V gene TRBV6-6; D call uncertain. V was cut by 4 bases and J by 7 bases, with 11 bases left in between. There are 13 residues in the CDR3. Germline V lookup: CDR1 MNHNY, CDR2 SVGAGI (reference sequence). The DNA of the CDR3 is TGTGCCAGCAGTTCCCTCCTCGGGAATGAGCAGTTCTTC. Translating gives CASSSLLGNEQFF.

This clone was counted between two and nine times. This sequence joins TRBV5-6 and TRBJ1-4; tentative D call: TRBD1 (5 bases). Germline lookup yields CDR1 SGHDT and CDR2 YYEEEE. CDR3 length equals 14 residues. The V end was cut by 3 bases, the J end by 4 bases, with 10 bases between. The CDR3 bases are TGTGCCAGCAGCTCCGGGACTAGTAATGAAAAACTGTTTTTT. Its translation: CASSSGTSNEKLFF.

The chain uses TRBV4-2 and TRBJ1-5; 8 nucleotides line up with TRBD1. The germline V gene encodes CDR1 LGHNA and CDR2 YNFKEQ. Trimming removed 2 bases from V and 4 bases from J; junction bases left unmatched: 7. The CDR3 consists of 16 residues. The CDR3 nucleotides read TGTGCCAGCAGCCAATCGTACGACAGGGGTAATCAGCCCCAGCATTTT. Encoded protein: CASSQSYDRGNQPQHF.

The count of this clone is one. The chain employs TRBV18 and TRBJ1-1; D not resolved. Per the germline V gene, CDR1 is KGHSH and CDR2 is LQKENI. Trimming left V 6 bases short and J 1 base short, with 9 bases between. This CDR3 is built from 13 residues. CDR3 DNA: TGTGCCAGCTCTGCAGAGGGGAACACTGAAGCTTTCTTT. The encoded protein is CASSAEGNTEAFF.

This sequence joins TRBV9 and TRBJ2-5; 7 bases map to TRBD1. From germline, CDR1 is SGDLS and CDR2 YYNGEE. J lost 5 bases, V lost 4 bases, and 8 bases had no gene match. CDR3 length: 14 residues. The CDR3 coding sequence is TGTGCCAGCAGCACGACAGGGTCTGGTGAGACCCAGTACTTC. Protein: CASSTTGSGETQYF.

This sequence joins TRBV7-9 and TRBJ1-2; D remains unclear. V lost 6 bases and J 7 bases, leaving 15 bases between the germline ends. The CDR3 is 13 residues long. The germline gives CDR1 SEHNR, CDR2 FQNEAQ (reference sequence). This chain's CDR3 is CASRPDILRGYTF. CDR3 coding DNA: TGTGCCAGCAGACCCGACATATTACGTGGCTACACCTTC.

The chain carries TRBV15 and TRBJ2-5, with D uncertain. V lost 1 base and J lost 5, with 14 bases in between. Germline-derived CDR1 and CDR2 are LNHNV and YYDKDF (reference sequence). The CDR3 is made up of 15 amino acids. CDR3 in DNA: TGTGCCACCAGCAGAGTGGCCCTTCCGCCGGAGACCCAGTACTTC. It is translated as CATSRVALPPETQYF.

The V gene is TRBV7-2, the J gene TRBJ2-3; D may be TRBD2 (5 bases). In germline, CDR1 is SGHTA, CDR2 FQGNSA. Trimming cost V 7 bases and J 0 bases, with 17 bases left between them. CDR3 size: 16 residues. CDR3 in amino acids: CASTLPGMASTDTQYF. CDR3 DNA sequence: TGTGCCAGCACGCTACCCGGGATGGCGAGCACAGATACGCAGTATTTT.

The chain links TRBV6-6 to TRBJ1-6; D perhaps matches TRBD1 (6 bases). V lost 7 bases, J lost 6 bases, and 10 bases lay in between. Germline V gene sequence: CDR1 MNHNY, CDR2 SVGAGI (reference sequence). This CDR3 is built from 13 residues. This CDR3 is CASTLRGNSPLHF. The CDR3 nucleotides read TGTGCCAGCACCCTCAGGGGTAATTCACCCCTCCACTTT.

V usage is TRBV27 and J usage is TRBJ2-7; no clear D. V lost 0 bases, J lost 0 bases, and 12 bases lay in between. Germline CDR1 and CDR2: MNHEY and SMNVEV (reference sequence). The CDR3 is 16 amino acids. This chain's CDR3 is CASSLSGQPRSYEQYF. CDR3 DNA: TGTGCCAGCAGTTTATCTGGGCAGCCTCGCTCCTACGAGCAGTACTTC.

The chain employs TRBV6-5 and TRBJ1-5; 12 nucleotides match TRBD1. The germline V gene encodes CDR1 MNHEY and CDR2 SVGAGI. V lost 5 bases to trimming and J lost 7 bases; unmatched junction nucleotides: 6. The CDR3 extends over 15 amino acids. The CDR3 here is CASSQGQGAGQPQHF. In nucleotides, the CDR3 is TGTGCCAGCAGTCAGGGACAGGGGGCCGGGCAGCCCCAGCATTTT.

CDR3 region: CASSLGQTSYNEQFF. The CDR3 DNA is TGTGCCAGCAGCTTGGGACAGACCTCCTACAATGAGCAGTTCTTC. The chain is built from TRBV5-6 and TRBJ2-1; TRBD1 might be the D (5 bases). CDR3 length: 15 residues. From germline, CDR1 is SGHDT and CDR2 YYEEEE. Trimming pared 0 bases from V and 0 bases from J, leaving 7 bases between.

This clone was found a few times. J is TRBJ2-3 and V is TRBV15, with 8 bases lining up with TRBD2. The CDR3 contains 15 residues. J lost 3 bases, V lost 4 bases, and 6 bases had no gene match. CDR1 and CDR2 (germline): LNHNV, YYDKDF (reference sequence). CDR3 protein: CATSKSGSGTDTQYF. The DNA for the CDR3 is TGTGCCACCAGCAAAAGCGGGAGTGGGACAGATACGCAGTATTTT.